Reported below is one TCR beta chain. The entry originates in a study of technical replicates of blood from four donors. This table comes from immunoSEQ multiplex PCR, and its TCRdb copy is limited to in-frame clones, with some not included. This repertoire shows over 90,000 clones, around 96% found once; its top ten account for approximately 0.38%. Germline loops: CDR1 LNHNV, CDR2 YYDKDF (reference sequence). Trimming shortened V by 0 bases and J by 2 bases, and 11 bases separated the two germline ends. This CDR3 is 15 amino acids long. The sample was T cells isolated from PBMCs. This sequence joins TRBV15 and TRBJ2-7, with D possibly matching TRBD2 (5 bases). This sequence originates from a human donor in good health. The chain's CDR3 is CATSRDGRGTYEQYF. The DNA for the CDR3 is TGTGCCACCAGCAGAGACGGACGGGGAACCTACGAGCAGTACTTC. The complete variable domain, with remaining parts taken from reference TRBV15 and TRBJ2-7, reads DAMVIQNPRYQVTQFGKPVTLSCSQTLNHNVMYWYQQKSSQAPKLLFHYYDKDFNNEADTPDNFQSRRPNTSFCFLDIRSPGLGDTAMYLCATSRDGRGTYEQYFGPGTRLTVT.